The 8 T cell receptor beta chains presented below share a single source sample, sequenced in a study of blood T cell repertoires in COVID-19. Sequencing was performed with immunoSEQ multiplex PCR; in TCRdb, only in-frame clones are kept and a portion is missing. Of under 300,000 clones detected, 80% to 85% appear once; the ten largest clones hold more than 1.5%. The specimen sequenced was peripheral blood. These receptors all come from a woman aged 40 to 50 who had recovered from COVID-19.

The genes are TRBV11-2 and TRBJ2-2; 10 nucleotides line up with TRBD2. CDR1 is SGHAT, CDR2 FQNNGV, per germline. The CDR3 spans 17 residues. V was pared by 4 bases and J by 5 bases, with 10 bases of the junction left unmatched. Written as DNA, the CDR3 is TGTGCCAGCAGCTCGTATCGGACTAGCGGACGTACCGGGGAGCTGTTTTTT. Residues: CASSSYRTSGRTGELFF.

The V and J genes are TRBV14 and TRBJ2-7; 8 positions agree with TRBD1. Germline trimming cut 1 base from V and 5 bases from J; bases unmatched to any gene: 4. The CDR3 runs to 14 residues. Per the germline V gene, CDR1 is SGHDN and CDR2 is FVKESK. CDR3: CASSQGTGYDEQYF. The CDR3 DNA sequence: TGTGCCAGCAGCCAAGGGACAGGGTACGACGAGCAGTACTTC.

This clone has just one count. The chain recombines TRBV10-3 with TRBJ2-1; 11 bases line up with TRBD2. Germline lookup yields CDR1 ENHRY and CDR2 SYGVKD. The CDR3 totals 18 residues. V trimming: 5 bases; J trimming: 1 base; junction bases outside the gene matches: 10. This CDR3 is CAISSTSGGRKSYNEQFF. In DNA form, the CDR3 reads TGTGCCATCAGTTCTACTAGCGGGGGCCGCAAGTCCTACAATGAGCAGTTCTTC.

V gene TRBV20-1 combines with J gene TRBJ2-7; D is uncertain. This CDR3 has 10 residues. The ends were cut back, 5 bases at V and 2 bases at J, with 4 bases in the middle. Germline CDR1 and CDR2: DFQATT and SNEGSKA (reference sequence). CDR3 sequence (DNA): TGCAGTGCTGAGACCTACGAGCAGTACTTC. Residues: CSAETYEQYF.

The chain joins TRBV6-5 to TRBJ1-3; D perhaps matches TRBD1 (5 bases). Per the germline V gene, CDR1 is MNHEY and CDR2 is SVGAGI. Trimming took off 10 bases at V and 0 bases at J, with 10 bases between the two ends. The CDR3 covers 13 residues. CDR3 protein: CANSQGSGNTIYF. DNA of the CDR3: TGTGCCAACTCGCAGGGCTCTGGAAACACCATATATTTT.

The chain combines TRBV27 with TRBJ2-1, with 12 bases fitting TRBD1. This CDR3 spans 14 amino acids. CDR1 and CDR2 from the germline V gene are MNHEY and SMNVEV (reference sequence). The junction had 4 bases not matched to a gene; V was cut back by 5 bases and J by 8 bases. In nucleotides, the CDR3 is TGTGCCAGCAGTGGGACAGGGGGCGCGGATGAGCAGTTCTTC. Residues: CASSGTGGADEQFF.

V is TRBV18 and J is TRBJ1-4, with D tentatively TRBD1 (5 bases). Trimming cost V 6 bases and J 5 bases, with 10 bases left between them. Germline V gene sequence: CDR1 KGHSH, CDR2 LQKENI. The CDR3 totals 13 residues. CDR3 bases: TGTGCCAGCTCGCTGAGACAGAATGAAAAACTGTTTTTT. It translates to CASSLRQNEKLFF.

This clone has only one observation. The CDR3 DNA is TGTGCCAGCAGTGCAGCGGGGGCAGCCTACGAGCAGTACTTC. Translating gives CASSAAGAAYEQYF. The gene calls are TRBV6-1 and TRBJ2-7, with TRBD2 matching 8 bases. The CDR3 runs to 14 residues. The germline gives CDR1 MNHNS, CDR2 SASEGT. V lost 4 bases and J lost 2; bases outside the gene matches: 4.